The 24 T cell receptor beta chains presented below share a single source sample, sequenced in a study of blood T cell repertoires in COVID-19 (dated by TCRdb to 2018 to 2020). Library method: the immunoSEQ multiplex PCR assay. TCRdb limited this immuneACCESS table to in-frame rearrangements with V and J called. A share of clones is missing; checked studies link under half to unresolved V genes, and the rest is unexplained. Within this sample are about 210,000 clones, with approximately 85% of them counted one time only. The ten most abundant clones make up approximately 8.1% of the sample. Sequencing was done on a sample of peripheral blood. The receptors derive from a woman in her forties or fifties with active or convalescent COVID-19.

J is TRBJ1-2 and V is TRBV30; tentative D call: TRBD1 (5 bases). Germline V gives CDR1 GTSNPN, CDR2 SVGIG (reference sequence). With 2 bases removed from V and 4 bases from J, the gap between germline ends came to 8 bases. CDR3 length equals 12 residues. The CDR3 bases are TGTGCCTGGAGTCAGGGCAGCTATGGCTACACCTTC. Translating it yields CAWSQGSYGYTF.

The V call is TRBV5-1, the J call TRBJ2-4; 9 bases map to TRBD2. CDR1 is SGHRS, CDR2 YFSETQ, per germline. The CDR3 totals 15 residues. V shed 0 bases, J shed 5 bases, and the junction held 3 bases outside the gene matches. CDR3 nucleotides: TGCGCCAGCAGCTTGGTAGCGGGAGCGCAAAACATTCAGTACTTC. This sequence encodes CASSLVAGAQNIQYF.

The chain employs TRBV28 and TRBJ1-1; 8 nucleotides align to TRBD1. With V trimmed by 6 bases and J by 5 bases, 8 bases remained unmatched. The CDR3 contains 14 residues. CDR1 and CDR2 (germline): MDHEN, SYDVKM. The CDR3 here is CASRTGEGGTEAFF. CDR3 nucleotide sequence: TGTGCCAGCAGGACAGGGGAGGGTGGAACTGAAGCTTTCTTT.

The chain combines TRBV4-1 with TRBJ2-3; D gene unclear. This CDR3 region has 15 residues. V shed 1 base and J shed 2 bases, with 10 bases lying between them. Germline assignment: CDR1 MGHRA and CDR2 YSYEKL. This chain's CDR3 is CASSQGTSLTDTQYF. CDR3 bases: TGCGCCAGCAGCCAAGGAACGAGCCTCACAGATACGCAGTATTTT.

The rearrangement uses TRBV24-1 and TRBJ1-4; TRBD1 aligns across 10 bases. The CDR3 has 14 residues. Trimming removed 8 bases from V and 9 bases from J; junction bases left unmatched: 8. Per germline, CDR1 KGHDR and CDR2 SFDVKD. The CDR3 bases are TGTGCCACCATAGGGACAGGGGAGACTAAAAAACTGTTTTTT. Encoded protein: CATIGTGETKKLFF.

The genes are TRBV28 and TRBJ2-3; possible D gene TRBD2, 6 bases. Trimming removed 3 bases at V and 2 bases at J, with 9 bases between. The germline V gene encodes CDR1 MDHEN and CDR2 SYDVKM. The CDR3 loop spans 14 amino acids. The CDR3 here is CASSFSGDTDTQYF. The CDR3 DNA reads as TGTGCCAGCAGTTTTAGCGGAGACACAGATACGCAGTATTTT.

The chain couples TRBV19 to TRBJ1-5; 8 nucleotides match TRBD1. Trimming at V came to 5 bases and at J to 6 bases, leaving 9 bases not matched to a gene. The V gene's germline CDR1 is LNHDA and CDR2 SQIVND (reference sequence). There are 15 residues in the CDR3. The DNA of the CDR3 is TGTGCCAGTAGTTCCGACAGGGGCGGGGGTCAGCCCCAGCATTTT. As protein: CASSSDRGGGQPQHF.

Ten or more counts support this clone. The chain uses TRBV28 and TRBJ2-7; possible D gene TRBD2, 6 bases. CDR3 size: 14 residues. V was clipped by 5 bases and J by 0 bases, with 11 bases between them. Germline-derived CDR1 and CDR2 are MDHEN and SYDVKM. The CDR3 coding sequence is TGTGCCAGCAGTGGGACTCCGAGCTCCTACGAGCAGTACTTC. Amino acid sequence: CASSGTPSSYEQYF.

The V gene is TRBV6-1, the J gene TRBJ1-5; TRBD1 is a possible D gene (5 bases). This CDR3 contains 16 residues. Trimming shortened V by 4 bases and J by 0 bases, and 13 bases separated the two germline ends. Germline CDR1 and CDR2: MNHNS and SASEGT. CDR3 residues: CASSARQIYSNQPQHF. Here the CDR3 DNA reads TGTGCCAGCAGTGCCCGACAGATCTATAGCAATCAGCCCCAGCATTTT.

This clone turned up a few times. The V and J genes are TRBV28 and TRBJ2-7, with 7 bases lining up with TRBD1. Germline V gene sequence: CDR1 MDHEN, CDR2 SYDVKM. With V trimmed by 5 bases and J by 3 bases, 7 bases remained unmatched. This CDR3 is 14 amino acids long. CDR3 sequence (DNA): TGTGCCAGCAGTCCCGTCCGGGACAGCTACGAGCAGTACTTC. Amino acids: CASSPVRDSYEQYF.

V gene TRBV28 combines with J gene TRBJ1-1; possibly TRBD1 for D (5 bases). The CDR3 sequence is 12 residues long. Germline V CDR1 and CDR2: MDHEN, SYDVKM. Trimming shortened V by 7 bases and J by 0 bases, and 6 bases separated the two germline ends. The CDR3, as DNA: TGTGCCAGCACAGGGCTGAACACTGAAGCTTTCTTT. Encoded protein: CASTGLNTEAFF.

With regard to this clone: The junction differs from germline at one of its ends, possibly a read error. J is TRBJ1-3 and V is TRBV5-4; TRBD1 is a possible D gene (6 bases). The CDR3 is 13 amino acids. Germline CDR1 is SGHNT and CDR2 is YYREEE (reference sequence). CDR3 region: CTSSRDTGNTIYF. The CDR3 region has the DNA TGTACCAGCAGCCGGGACACCGGAAACACCATATATTTT.

V usage is TRBV3-1 (or the pseudogene TRBV3-2) and J usage is TRBJ1-5, with 7 bases identical to TRBD1. The V gene's germline CDR1 is LGHDT and CDR2 YNNKEL (reference sequence). V shed 5 bases, J shed 5 bases, and the junction held 0 bases outside the gene matches. This CDR3 has 12 amino acids. DNA for the CDR3: TGTGCCAGCAGCGACAGGGATCAGCCCCAGCATTTT. This codes for CASSDRDQPQHF.

The chain links TRBV10-1 to TRBJ2-5; D gene unclear. V dropped 11 bases and J dropped 4 bases, with 11 bases sitting between them. From germline, CDR1 is WNHNN and CDR2 SYGVQD (reference sequence). The CDR3 contains 11 residues. The CDR3, as DNA: TGCGCCTCCTCATACGGAGAGACCCAGTACTTC. Its translation: CASSYGETQYF.

V and J are TRBV7-2 and TRBJ1-4, with a tentative D call TRBD1 (5 bases). Germline V gene sequence: CDR1 SGHTA, CDR2 FQGNSA. The ends were cut back, 1 base at V and 8 bases at J, with 14 bases in the middle. The CDR3 extends over 15 amino acids. In DNA, the CDR3 is TGTGCCAGCAGCTTAGGGGGGGTCAGAAGGGAAAAACTGTTTTTT. Amino acids: CASSLGGVRREKLFF.

CDR3 amino acids: CASSLGRDNSPLHF. In nucleotides, the CDR3 is TGTGCCAGCAGCTTGGGCAGGGATAATTCACCCCTCCACTTT. The chain is built from TRBV13 and TRBJ1-6; possibly TRBD1 for D (5 bases). V dropped 3 bases and J dropped 5 bases, with 8 bases sitting between them. CDR3 length: 14 residues. The V gene's germline CDR1 is PRHDT and CDR2 FYEKMQ (reference sequence).

The gene calls are TRBV6-1 and TRBJ2-2, with 12 bases aligning to TRBD2. Germline trimming cut 4 bases from V and 4 bases from J; bases unmatched to any gene: 7. The CDR3 is made up of 17 amino acids. CDR1 MNHNS and CDR2 SASEGT come from the germline V gene. The DNA of the CDR3 is TGTGCCAGCAGTGTGCTAGCGGGGGGGCCGGGCACCGGGGAGCTGTTTTTT. Its translation is CASSVLAGGPGTGELFF.

This chain uses TRBV21-1 with TRBJ2-3; TRBD2, the D gene given by the table, was not confirmed from the DNA. TRBV21-1 is a documented pseudogene. There are 20 residues in the CDR3. In DNA form, the CDR3 reads TGTGCCAGCAGCAAAAGGAGAAGGGGGGGGCTCTTTTTCTCGTCGGATACGCAGTATTTT. This encodes CASSKRRRGGLFFSSDTQYF.

In DNA form, the CDR3 reads TGTGCCAGCAGCTCGGCGACAGGGTTAACTAATGAAAAACTGTTTTTT. Its protein product is CASSSATGLTNEKLFF. V usage is TRBV7-9 and J usage is TRBJ1-4, with 7 nucleotides matching TRBD1. Per germline, CDR1 SEHNR and CDR2 FQNEAQ (reference sequence). Unmatched junction bases numbered 6, after V lost 4 bases and J lost 1 base. CDR3 length: 16 amino acids.

The chain couples TRBV18 to TRBJ1-5, with D perhaps matching TRBD1 (5 bases). Trimming took 2 bases from V and 9 from J, leaving 17 bases between them. CDR1 and CDR2 (germline): KGHSH, LQKENI. CDR3 length equals 15 residues. The CDR3 DNA reads TGTGCCAGCTCACCAAACTATGGGGGGGATTGGCCCCAGCATTTT. Its translation: CASSPNYGGDWPQHF.

This clone showed up just a few times. V gene TRBV28 combines with J gene TRBJ2-1; 13 positions match TRBD2. The CDR3 has 17 amino acids. Germline-derived CDR1 and CDR2 are MDHEN and SYDVKM. V lost 5 bases, J lost 7 bases, and 11 bases stayed unmatched. In nucleotides, the CDR3 is TGTGCCAGCAGTCCGATTAGGACTAGCGGGAGAAGGAATGAGCAGTTCTTC. Amino acids: CASSPIRTSGRRNEQFF.

V is TRBV29-1 and J is TRBJ2-7, with 13 bases identical to TRBD2. CDR1 is SQVTM and CDR2 is ANQGSEA in the germline V gene. The junction had 4 bases not matched to a gene; V was cut back by 5 bases and J by 6 bases. The CDR3 has 13 residues. CDR3 DNA sequence: TGCAGCGTTAGGACTAGCGGGAGTGCCGAGCAGTACTTC. Encoded protein: CSVRTSGSAEQYF.

The V call is TRBV25-1, the J call TRBJ2-3; 12 positions agree with TRBD1. The CDR3 is 15 amino acids. J gave up 8 bases and V 4 bases, and 7 bases lay outside the gene matches. In germline, CDR1 is MGHDK, CDR2 SYGVNS. DNA of the CDR3: TGTGCCAGCAGTGCCGGGGACAGGGGGCGGGGTACGCAGTATTTT. Translated, it gives CASSAGDRGRGTQYF. Complete variable domain (other parts from reference TRBV25-1 and TRBJ2-3): EADIYQTPRYLVIGTGKKITLECSQTMGHDKMYWYQQDPGMELHLIHYSYGVNSTEKGDLSSESTVSRIRTEHFPLTLESARPSHTSQYLCASSAGDRGRGTQYFGPGTRLTVL.

The genes are TRBV19 and TRBJ1-2; D possibly corresponds to TRBD1 (6 bases). Germline V gene sequence: CDR1 LNHDA, CDR2 SQIVND (reference sequence). This CDR3 spans 11 amino acids. Trimming took 6 bases from V and 4 from J, leaving 6 bases between them. CDR3 amino acids: CASRQGYGYTF. For the CDR3, the DNA is TGTGCCAGTAGACAGGGCTATGGCTACACCTTC.